Listed below are T cell receptor beta chains from one sample, sequenced in a study of blood T cell repertoires in COVID-19. Only in-frame clones appear in the TCRdb table, and some are missing; sequencing was by immunoSEQ multiplex PCR. The sample includes around 200,000 clones, about 83% of them seen just once. The specimen was peripheral blood. The receptors originated from a man aged 50 to 59 with active or convalescent COVID-19. Each CDR3 is given with its conserved first and last residue. D genes are given only for firm matches. The size of a clone is reported for some rows only, either as once, few or many, or as a class for expanded clones.

TGTGCCAGCAGCTTGGGGCAGCGGGAGCAGTTCTTC CASSLGQREQFF NA TRBV5-6 NA TRBJ2-1
TGTGCCAGTAGTGGACCGACTAGCGGGGGCACAGATACGCAGTATTTT CASSGPTSGGTDTQYF NA TRBV19 TRBD2 TRBJ2-3
TGTGCCAGTAGTATCAGTGTTAGCACAGATACGCAGTATTTT CASSISVSTDTQYF NA TRBV19 NA TRBJ2-3
TGCGCCAGCAGCCAAGAGGCGAGCGGGGCGCGGAAGGATGGCTACACCTTC CASSQEASGARKDGYTF NA TRBV4-1 NA TRBJ1-2
TGTGCCAGCTCACCAAGGACAGGAAGCGATCAGCCCCAGCATTTT CASSPRTGSDQPQHF NA TRBV18 TRBD1 TRBJ1-5
TGTGCCTCTATGGGGCCTCAAGAGACCCAGTACTTC CASMGPQETQYF NA TRBV6-5 NA TRBJ2-5
TGCAGCGTACAGGGGAGTGGGGCCAACGTCCTGACTTTC CSVQGSGANVLTF NA TRBV29-1 TRBD1 TRBJ2-6
TGTGCCAGCAGCGTAGCCCCAGGGTTGAGCCTCGAGGGCTACACCTTC CASSVAPGLSLEGYTF few TRBV9 NA TRBJ1-2
TGTGCCAGCAGCTTAGCCTACGGGAGCACCTACGAGCAGTACTTC CASSLAYGSTYEQYF NA TRBV7-8 NA TRBJ2-7
TGTGCCAGCAGTTTGACGGGACTAGCGACTAGCTCCTACAATGAGCAGTTCTTC CASSLTGLATSSYNEQFF NA TRBV27 TRBD2 TRBJ2-1
TGTGCCAGCAGACGAGACAGGGGCTCTGGAAACACCATATATTTT CASRRDRGSGNTIYF NA TRBV7-8 TRBD1 TRBJ1-3
TGTGCCACCGTACAGGGTGAAAAACTGTTTTTT CATVQGEKLFF NA TRBV12-3/TRBV12-4 NA TRBJ1-4
TGTGCCTGGAGTGTGACAGTTAATTCACCCCTCCACTTT CAWSVTVNSPLHF few TRBV30 NA TRBJ1-6
TGTGCCAGCAGCCTCGGGACAGGGACTGGGGCCTATGGCTACACCTTC CASSLGTGTGAYGYTF NA TRBV6-4 TRBD1 TRBJ1-2
TGTGCCAGCAGCTTACAGAGTTCACCCCTCCACTTT CASSLQSSPLHF NA TRBV6-2/TRBV6-3 NA TRBJ1-6